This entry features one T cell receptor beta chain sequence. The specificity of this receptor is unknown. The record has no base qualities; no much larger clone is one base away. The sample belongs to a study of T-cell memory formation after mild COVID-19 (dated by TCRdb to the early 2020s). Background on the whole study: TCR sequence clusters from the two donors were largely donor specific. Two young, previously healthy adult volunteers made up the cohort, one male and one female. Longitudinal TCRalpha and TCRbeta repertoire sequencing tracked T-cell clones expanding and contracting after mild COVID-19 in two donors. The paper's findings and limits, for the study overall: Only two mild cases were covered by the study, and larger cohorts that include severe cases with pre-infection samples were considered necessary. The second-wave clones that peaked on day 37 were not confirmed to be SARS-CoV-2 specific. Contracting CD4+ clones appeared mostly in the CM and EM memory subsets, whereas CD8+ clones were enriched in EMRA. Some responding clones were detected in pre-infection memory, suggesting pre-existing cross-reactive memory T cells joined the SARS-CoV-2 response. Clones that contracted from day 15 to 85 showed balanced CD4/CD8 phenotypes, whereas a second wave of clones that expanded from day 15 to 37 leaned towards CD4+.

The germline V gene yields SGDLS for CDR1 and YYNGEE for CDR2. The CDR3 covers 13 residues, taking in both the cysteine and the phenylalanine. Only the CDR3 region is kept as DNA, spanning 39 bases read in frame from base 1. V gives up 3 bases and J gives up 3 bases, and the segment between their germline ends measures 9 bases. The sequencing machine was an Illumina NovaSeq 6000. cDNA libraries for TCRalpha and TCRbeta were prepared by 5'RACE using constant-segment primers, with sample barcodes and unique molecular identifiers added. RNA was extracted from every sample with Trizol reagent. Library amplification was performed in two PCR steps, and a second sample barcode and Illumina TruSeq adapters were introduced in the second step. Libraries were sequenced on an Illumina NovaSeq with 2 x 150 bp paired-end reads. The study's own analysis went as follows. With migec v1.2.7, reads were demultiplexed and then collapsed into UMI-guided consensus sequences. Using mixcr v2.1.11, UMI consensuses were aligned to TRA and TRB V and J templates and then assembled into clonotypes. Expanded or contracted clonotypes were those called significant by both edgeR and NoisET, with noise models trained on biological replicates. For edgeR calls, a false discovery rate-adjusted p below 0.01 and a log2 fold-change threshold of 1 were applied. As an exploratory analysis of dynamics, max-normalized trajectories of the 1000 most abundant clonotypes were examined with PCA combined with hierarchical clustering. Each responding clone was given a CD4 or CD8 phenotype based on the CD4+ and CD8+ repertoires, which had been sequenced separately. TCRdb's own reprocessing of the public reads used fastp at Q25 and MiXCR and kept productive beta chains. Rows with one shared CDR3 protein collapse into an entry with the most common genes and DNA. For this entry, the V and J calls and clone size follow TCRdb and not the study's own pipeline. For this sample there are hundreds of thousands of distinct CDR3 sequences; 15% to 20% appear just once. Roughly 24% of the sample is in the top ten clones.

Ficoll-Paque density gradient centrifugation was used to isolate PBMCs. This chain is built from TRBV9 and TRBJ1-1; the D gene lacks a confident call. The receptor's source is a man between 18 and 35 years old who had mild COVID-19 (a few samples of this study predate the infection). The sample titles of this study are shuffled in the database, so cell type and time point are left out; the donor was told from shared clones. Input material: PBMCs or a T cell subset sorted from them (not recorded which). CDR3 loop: CASSAADHTEAFF. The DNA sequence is TGTGCCAGCAGCGCAGCTGACCACACTGAAGCTTTCTTT.